This T cell receptor (beta chain) was recorded in a study of shared clonotypes between healthy human individuals. Study at large: The cohort comprised a couple of women and a few men. Their ages spanned 18 to 49 years.

Donation came from healthy HIV-negative adults that had no recent acute infections or vaccinations. The donors, all of them Caucasian adults, lived in Nashville, Tennessee. This clone has only one observation. The antigen is undetermined. This specimen includes other DNA sequences encoding the same CDR3. Study findings and constraints: An anticipated effect of sequencing depth on clonotype sharing among donors was recognized.

Libraries were prepared by immunoSEQ multiplex PCR; TCRdb keeps only in-frame clonotypes and omits some of them. The data show fewer than 3 million clones, around 92% seen once. V was trimmed by 0 bases and J by 2 bases, leaving 7 bases between them. Looked up from germline, CDR1 is MDHEN and CDR2 is SYDVKM. CDR3 length: 14 residues. Sequencing was performed on naive CD4+ T cells from PBMCs. Subset in this sample: CD45RA+ positively selected. The chain is built from TRBV28 and TRBJ1-2; D not resolved. This clonotype was obtained from a man aged 18-30 years in good health. Some clones in this sample may be carry-over from other donors' samples. For the CDR3, the DNA is TGTGCCAGCAGTTTATGGGGTCCCAACTATGGCTACACCTTC. It encodes CASSLWGPNYGYTF.